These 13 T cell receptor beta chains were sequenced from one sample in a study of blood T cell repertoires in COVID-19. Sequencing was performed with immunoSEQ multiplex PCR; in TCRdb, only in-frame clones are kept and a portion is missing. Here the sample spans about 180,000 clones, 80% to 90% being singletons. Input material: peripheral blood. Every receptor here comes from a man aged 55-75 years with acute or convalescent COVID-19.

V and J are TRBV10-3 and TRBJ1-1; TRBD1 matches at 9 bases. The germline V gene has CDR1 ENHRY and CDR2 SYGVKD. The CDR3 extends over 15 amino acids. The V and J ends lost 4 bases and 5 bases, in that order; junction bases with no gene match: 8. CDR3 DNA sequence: TGTGCCATCAGTGCGCCCGGACAGGGGAGGACTGAAGCTTTCTTT. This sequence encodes CAISAPGQGRTEAFF.

The CDR3 region has the DNA TGTGCCAGCAGCCGGGACAGGACACAGGACTCTGGGGCCAACGTCCTGACTTTC. This gives the protein CASSRDRTQDSGANVLTF. The chain is built from TRBV4-2 and TRBJ2-6, with TRBD1 identical over 8 bases. Germline V gene lookup returns CDR1 LGHNA and CDR2 YNFKEQ. V lost 4 bases, J lost 0 bases, and 8 bases stayed unmatched. The CDR3 spans 18 residues.

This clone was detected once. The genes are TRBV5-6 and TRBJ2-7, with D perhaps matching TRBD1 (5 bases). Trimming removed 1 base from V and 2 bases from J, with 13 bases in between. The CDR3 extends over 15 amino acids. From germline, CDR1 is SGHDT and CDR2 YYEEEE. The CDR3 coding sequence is TGTGCCAGCAGCTTGTATTCGAACAGGCCCTACGAGCAGTACTTC. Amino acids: CASSLYSNRPYEQYF.

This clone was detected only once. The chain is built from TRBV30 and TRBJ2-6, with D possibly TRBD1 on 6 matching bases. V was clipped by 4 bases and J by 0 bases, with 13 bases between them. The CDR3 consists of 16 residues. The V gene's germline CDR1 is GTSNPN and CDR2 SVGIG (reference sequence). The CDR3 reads CAWNRAKTSGANVLTF. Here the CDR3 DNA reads TGTGCCTGGAACAGGGCCAAGACCTCTGGGGCCAACGTCCTGACTTTC.

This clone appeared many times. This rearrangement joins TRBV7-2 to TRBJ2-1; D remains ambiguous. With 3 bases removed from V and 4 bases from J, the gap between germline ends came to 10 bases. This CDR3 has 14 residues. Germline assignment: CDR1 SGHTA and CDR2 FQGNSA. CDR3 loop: CASSLAWLYNEQFF. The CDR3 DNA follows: TGTGCCAGCAGCTTGGCATGGCTGTACAATGAGCAGTTCTTC.

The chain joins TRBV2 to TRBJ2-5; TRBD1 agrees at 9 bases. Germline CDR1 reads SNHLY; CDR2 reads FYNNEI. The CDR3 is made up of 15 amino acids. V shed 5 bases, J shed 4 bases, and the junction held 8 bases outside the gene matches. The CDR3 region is CASSSDGQGIETQYF. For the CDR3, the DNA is TGTGCCAGCAGTTCGGACGGACAGGGGATAGAGACCCAGTACTTC. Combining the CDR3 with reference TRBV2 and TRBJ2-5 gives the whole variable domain EPEVTQTPSHQVTQMGQEVILRCVPISNHLYFYWYRQILGQKVEFLVSFYNNEISEKSEIFDDQFSVERPDGSNFTLKIRSTKLEDSAMYFCASSSDGQGIETQYFGPGTRLLVL.

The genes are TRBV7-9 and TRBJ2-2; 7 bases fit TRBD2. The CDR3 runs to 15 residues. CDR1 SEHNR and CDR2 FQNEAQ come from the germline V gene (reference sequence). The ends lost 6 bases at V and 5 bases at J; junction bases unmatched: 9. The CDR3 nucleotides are TGTGCCAGCAGACAATCGGGAGGTGGAACCGGGGAGCTGTTTTTT. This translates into CASRQSGGGTGELFF.

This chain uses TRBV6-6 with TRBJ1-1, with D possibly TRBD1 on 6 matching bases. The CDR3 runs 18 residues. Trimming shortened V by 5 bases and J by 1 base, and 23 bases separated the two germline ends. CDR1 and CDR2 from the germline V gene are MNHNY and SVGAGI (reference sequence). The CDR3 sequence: CASSPPRGDAGANTEAFF. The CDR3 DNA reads TGTGCCAGCAGTCCCCCACGCGGGGACGCGGGGGCGAACACTGAAGCTTTCTTT.

The chain's CDR3 is CASSQKGEGANEKLFF. CDR3 DNA: TGTGCCAGCAGCCAAAAAGGGGAAGGGGCGAATGAAAAACTGTTTTTT. The chain recombines TRBV4-2 with TRBJ1-4; D might be TRBD1 (5 bases). V lost 2 bases and J lost 5, with 15 bases in between. The germline gives CDR1 LGHNA, CDR2 YNFKEQ. The length of the CDR3 is 16 residues.

In DNA, the CDR3 is TGTGCCAGCAGTTACCCAGGGACTAACCTCGAGCAGTACTTC. Amino acids: CASSYPGTNLEQYF. The chain is built from TRBV6-2 or TRBV6-3 and TRBJ2-7; TRBD2 agrees at 7 bases. CDR1 and CDR2 from the germline V gene are MNHEY and SVGEGT. The CDR3 sequence is 14 residues long. Trimming at V came to 2 bases and at J to 6 bases, leaving 7 bases not matched to a gene.

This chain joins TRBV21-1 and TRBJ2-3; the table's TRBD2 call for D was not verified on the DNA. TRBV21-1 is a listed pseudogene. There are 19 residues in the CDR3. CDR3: CASNNSGTSGRRRTDTQYF. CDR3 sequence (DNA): TGTGCCAGCAACAACTCCGGGACTAGCGGGAGGAGGAGGACAGATACGCAGTATTTT.

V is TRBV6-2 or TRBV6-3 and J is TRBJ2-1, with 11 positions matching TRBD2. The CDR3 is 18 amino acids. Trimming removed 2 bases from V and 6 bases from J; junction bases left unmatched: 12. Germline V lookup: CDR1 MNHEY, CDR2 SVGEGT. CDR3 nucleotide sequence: TGTGCCAGCAGTTACAAGGGGAAGATTAGCGGGAGGGGCAATGAGCAGTTCTTC. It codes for CASSYKGKISGRGNEQFF.

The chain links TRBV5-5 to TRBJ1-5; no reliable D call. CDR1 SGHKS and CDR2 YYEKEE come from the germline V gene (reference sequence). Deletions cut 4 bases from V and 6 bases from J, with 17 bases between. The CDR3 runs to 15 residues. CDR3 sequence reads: CASSPVVGVLQPQHF. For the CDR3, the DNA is TGTGCCAGCAGCCCTGTAGTTGGAGTCCTTCAGCCCCAGCATTTT.